The clone carrying this T cell receptor (beta chain) was detected only a few times. This sample is part of a study of post-analysis software for immune sequencing data. The authors incorporated unique molecular identifiers into the TCR beta cDNA libraries. TCRdb re-analysed the PCR reads in MiXCR, keeping a single row per CDR3 protein. This table has about 430,000 distinct CDR3 sequences, 30% to 40% appearing once. This sequence was found in a girl aged 2 to 10 with multiple sclerosis. The specimen was blood.

CDR3: CSARYLMYEQYF. As DNA, the CDR3 is TGCAGTGCCAGATACTTGATGTACGAGCAGTACTTC. The V gene is TRBV20-1, the J gene TRBJ2-7; D call uncertain. V was cut by 6 bases and J by 4 bases, with 13 bases left in between. The CDR3 loop spans 12 amino acids. CDR1 and CDR2 (germline): DFQATT, SNEGSKA (reference sequence).